This T cell receptor beta chain was captured by sequencing in a study of cytomegalovirus exposure and HLA in healthy donors. Study-level information: An analysis done earlier identified 90 million to 120 million unique TCR beta sequences from 200 million or so T cells.

The PCR employed 60 Vbeta primers together with 13 Jbeta primers. Profiling relied on immunoSEQ multiplex PCR, and the TCRdb table lists in-frame clones only, not all of them. The repertoire holds some 130,000 clones, with approximately 83% as singletons. A note on this clone: The antigen remains unidentified.

Study-level results: Presence/absence results assume similar sequencing depth per donor, which may not hold. Listed as cytomegalovirus-associated were around 160 TCR beta chains.

The V gene lost 1 base and the J gene lost 5 bases, with 12 bases spanning the gap. The CDR3 has 15 residues. Germline V gene data show CDR1 as KGHSH and CDR2 as LQKENI. The donors gave bone marrow, and they were healthy. V gene TRBV18 combines with J gene TRBJ2-1; the D gene is possibly TRBD2 (6 bases). This sequence originates from a man aged 35-49 years in good health and CMV-seronegative. Sequenced: PBMCs. The CDR3 loop is CASSPLSGGNNEQFF. DNA for the CDR3: TGTGCCAGCTCACCACTCAGCGGCGGGAACAATGAGCAGTTCTTC.